Each of the 7 T cell receptor beta chains below was sequenced from the same sample in a study of breast tumors, draining lymph nodes, adjacent tissues. Axillary draining lymph nodes of breast cancer patients supplied the node samples. TCRdb ran MiXCR on the multiplex PCR reads and lists one entry per CDR3 protein. This sample has approximately 210,000 distinct CDR3 sequences; less than 35% occur once, and the top ten carry over 3.5%. The sample taken for sequencing was axillary lymph node tissue. The receptors here all came from a female donor with breast cancer. Some clones in this sample may be carry-over from other donors' samples.

This clonotype was detected a few times. A much bigger clone sits one base away, suggesting this may be a read error. This chain connects TRBV6-1 to TRBJ2-1; D gene ambiguous. V shed 5 bases and J shed 8 bases, with 7 bases lying between them. The CDR3 sequence is 11 residues long. Germline V lookup: CDR1 MNHNS, CDR2 SASEGT. The CDR3 bases are TGTGCCAGCAGTCATCAAGATGAGCAGTTCTTC. This translates into CASSHQDEQFF.

The chain joins TRBV20-1 to TRBJ1-4; 7 nucleotides match TRBD1. Germline CDR1 and CDR2: DFQATT and SNEGSKA (reference sequence). CDR3 length equals 13 residues. V gave up 3 bases and J gave up 5 bases; unmatched junction bases: 3. The CDR3 sequence is CSARSRGNEKLFF. The CDR3 nucleotides read TGCAGTGCTAGGTCCAGGGGGAATGAAAAACTGTTTTTT.

This sequence joins TRBV12-3 or TRBV12-4 and TRBJ1-6; 9 positions agree with TRBD1. The junction had 3 bases not matched to a gene; V was cut back by 5 bases and J by 10 bases. The CDR3 runs 13 residues. CDR3 amino acids: CASSRDRASPLHF. DNA of the CDR3: TGTGCCAGCAGTCGGGACAGGGCCTCACCCCTCCACTTT.

This clonotype was observed at least ten times. The J gene is TRBJ1-2, the V gene TRBV20-1, with TRBD1 as a possible D gene (6 bases). Deletions cut 6 bases from V and 6 bases from J, with 26 bases between. The length of the CDR3 is 16 residues. CDR1 and CDR2 (germline): DFQATT, SNEGSKA (reference sequence). CDR3 protein: CSAEGSVGGSRNGYTF. In DNA, the CDR3 is TGCAGTGCCGAGGGGTCCGTAGGGGGGTCGAGAAATGGCTACACCTTC.

Regarding this clonotype: With a much larger clone just one base away, this may be a read error. The chain couples TRBV15 to TRBJ1-5; D is unclear. The CDR3 sequence is 16 residues long. Germline V gene data show CDR1 as LNHNV and CDR2 as YYDKDF (reference sequence). The CDR3 DNA follows: TGTGCCGCCAGCAGAGATTTAGGGTATGGCAATCAGCCCCAGCATTTT. Translation: CAASRDLGYGNQPQHF.

This clonotype was seen many times. The J gene is TRBJ2-3, the V gene TRBV29-1; 8 nucleotides match TRBD2. V was clipped by 7 bases and J by 4 bases; unmatched bases: 10. The CDR3 is 14 residues long. Germline CDR1 and CDR2: SQVTM and ANQGSEA. DNA for the CDR3: TGCAGCGCCTTTAAAGCGGGAGTAGCAGATACGCAGTATTTT. This encodes CSAFKAGVADTQYF.

This clonotype occurred a few times. V is TRBV27 and J is TRBJ2-7, with 9 nucleotides matching TRBD2. This CDR3 is built from 15 residues. Germline V CDR1 and CDR2: MNHEY, SMNVEV (reference sequence). V shed 6 bases, J shed 0 bases, and the junction held 6 bases outside the gene matches. The CDR3 DNA reads as TGTGCCAGCAGCGATCTAGCGGGGACCTCCTACGAGCAGTACTTC. Translation: CASSDLAGTSYEQYF.